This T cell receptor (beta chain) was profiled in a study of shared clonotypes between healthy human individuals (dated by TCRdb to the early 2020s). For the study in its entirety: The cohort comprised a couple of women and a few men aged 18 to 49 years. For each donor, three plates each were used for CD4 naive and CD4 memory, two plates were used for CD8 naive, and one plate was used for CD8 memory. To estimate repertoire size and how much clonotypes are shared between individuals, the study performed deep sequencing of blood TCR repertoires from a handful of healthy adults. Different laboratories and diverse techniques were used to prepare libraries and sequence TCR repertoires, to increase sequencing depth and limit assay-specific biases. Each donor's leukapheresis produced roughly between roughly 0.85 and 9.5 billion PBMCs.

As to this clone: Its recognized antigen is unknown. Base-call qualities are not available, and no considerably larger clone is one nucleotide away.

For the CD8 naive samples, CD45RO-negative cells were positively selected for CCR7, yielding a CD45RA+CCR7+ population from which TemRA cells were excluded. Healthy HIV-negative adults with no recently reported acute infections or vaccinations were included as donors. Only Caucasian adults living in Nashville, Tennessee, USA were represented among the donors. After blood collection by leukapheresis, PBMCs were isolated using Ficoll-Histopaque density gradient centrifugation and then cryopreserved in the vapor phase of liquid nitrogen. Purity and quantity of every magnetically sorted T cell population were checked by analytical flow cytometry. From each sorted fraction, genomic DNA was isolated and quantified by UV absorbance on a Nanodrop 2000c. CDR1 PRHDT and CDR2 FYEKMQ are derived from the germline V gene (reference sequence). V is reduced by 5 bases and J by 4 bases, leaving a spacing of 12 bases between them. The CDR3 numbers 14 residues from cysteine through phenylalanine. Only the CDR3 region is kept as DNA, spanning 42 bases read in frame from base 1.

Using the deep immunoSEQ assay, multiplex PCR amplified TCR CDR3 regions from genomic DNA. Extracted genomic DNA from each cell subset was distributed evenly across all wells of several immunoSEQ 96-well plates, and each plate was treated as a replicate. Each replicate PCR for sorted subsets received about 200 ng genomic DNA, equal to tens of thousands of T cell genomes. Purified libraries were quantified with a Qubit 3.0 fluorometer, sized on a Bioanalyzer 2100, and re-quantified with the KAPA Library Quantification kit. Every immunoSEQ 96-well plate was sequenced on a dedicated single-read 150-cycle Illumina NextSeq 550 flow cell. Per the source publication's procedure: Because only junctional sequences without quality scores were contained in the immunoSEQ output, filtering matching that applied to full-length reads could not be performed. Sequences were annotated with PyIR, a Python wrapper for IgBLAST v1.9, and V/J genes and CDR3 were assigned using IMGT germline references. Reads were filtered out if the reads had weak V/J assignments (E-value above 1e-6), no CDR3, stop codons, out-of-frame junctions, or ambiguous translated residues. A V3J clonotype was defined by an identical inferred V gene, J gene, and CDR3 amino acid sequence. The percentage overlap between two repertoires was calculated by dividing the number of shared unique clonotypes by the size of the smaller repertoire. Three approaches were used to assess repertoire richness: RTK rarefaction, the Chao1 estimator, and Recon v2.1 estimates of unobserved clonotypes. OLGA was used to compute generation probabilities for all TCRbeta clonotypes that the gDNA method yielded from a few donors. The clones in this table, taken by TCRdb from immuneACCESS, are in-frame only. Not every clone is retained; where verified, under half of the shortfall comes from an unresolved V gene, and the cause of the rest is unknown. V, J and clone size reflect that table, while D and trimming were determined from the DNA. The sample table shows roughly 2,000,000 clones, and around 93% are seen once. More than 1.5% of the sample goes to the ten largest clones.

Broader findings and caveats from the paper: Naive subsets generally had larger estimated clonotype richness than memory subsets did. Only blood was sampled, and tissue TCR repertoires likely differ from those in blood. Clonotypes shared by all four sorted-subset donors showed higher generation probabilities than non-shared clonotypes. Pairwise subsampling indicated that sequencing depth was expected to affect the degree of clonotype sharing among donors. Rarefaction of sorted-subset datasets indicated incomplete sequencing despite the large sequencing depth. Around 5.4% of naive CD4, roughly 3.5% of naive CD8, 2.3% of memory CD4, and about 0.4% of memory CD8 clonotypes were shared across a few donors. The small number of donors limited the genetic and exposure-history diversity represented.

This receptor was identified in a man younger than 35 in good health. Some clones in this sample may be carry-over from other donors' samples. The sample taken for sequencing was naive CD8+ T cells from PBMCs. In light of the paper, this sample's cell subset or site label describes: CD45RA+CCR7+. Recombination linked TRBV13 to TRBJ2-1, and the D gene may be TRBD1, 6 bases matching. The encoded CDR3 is CASSPSTGYNEQFF. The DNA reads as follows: TGTGCCAGCAGCCCATCGACAGGATACAATGAGCAGTTCTTC.